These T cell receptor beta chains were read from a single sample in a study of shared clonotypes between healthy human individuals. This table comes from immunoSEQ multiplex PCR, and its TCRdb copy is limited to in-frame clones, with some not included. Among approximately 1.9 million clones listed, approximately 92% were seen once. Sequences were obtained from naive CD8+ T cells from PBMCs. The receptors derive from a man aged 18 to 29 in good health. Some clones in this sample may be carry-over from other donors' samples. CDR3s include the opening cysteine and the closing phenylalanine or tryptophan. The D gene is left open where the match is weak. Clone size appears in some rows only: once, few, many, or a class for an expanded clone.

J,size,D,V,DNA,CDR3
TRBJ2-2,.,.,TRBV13,TGTGCCAGCAGCTTCCCTAACACCGGGGAGCTGTTTTTT,CASSFPNTGELFF
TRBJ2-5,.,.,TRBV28,TGTGCCAGCAGTCTTCCCGGGGTCGCGCGGGCCCAGTACTTC,CASSLPGVARAQYF
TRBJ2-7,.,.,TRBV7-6,TGTGCCAGCAGCTTACGAGGTTACGAGCAGTACTTC,CASSLRGYEQYF
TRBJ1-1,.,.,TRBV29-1,TGCAGCGTTGACGGGGTGAACACTGAAGCTTTCTTT,CSVDGVNTEAFF
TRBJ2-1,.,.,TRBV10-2,TGCGCCACTCGACCCTCCACGGTACAGCAGTTCTTC,CATRPSTVQQFF
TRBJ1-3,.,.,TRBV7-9,TGTGCCAGCAGCTTCTTGGACCCCACCATATATTTT,CASSFLDPTIYF
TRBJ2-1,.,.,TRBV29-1,TGCAGCGTAGCGGAGAATGAGCAGTTCTTC,CSVAENEQFF
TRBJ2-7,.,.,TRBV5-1,TGCGCCAGCAGCTACCCTGGACAGAACTACGAGCAGTACTTC,CASSYPGQNYEQYF
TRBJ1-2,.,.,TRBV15,TGTGCCACCAGCAGAGATAGGAATCTAGCTAACTATGGCTACACCTTC,CATSRDRNLANYGYTF
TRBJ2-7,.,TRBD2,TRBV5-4,TGTGCCAGCAGCGGGGGACTAGCGGACCCCTACGAGCAGTACTTC,CASSGGLADPYEQYF
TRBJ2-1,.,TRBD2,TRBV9,TGTGCCAGCAGCGTAGGGGGACTAGCCTACAATGAGCAGTTCTTC,CASSVGGLAYNEQFF
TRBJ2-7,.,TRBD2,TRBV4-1,TGCGCCAGCAGCCAAGATCGAGGGGAGGGCCCCTACGAGCAGTACTTC,CASSQDRGEGPYEQYF
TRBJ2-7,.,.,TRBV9,TGTGCCAGCAGCGTAGGCCCCGGGCCGCTGGGAGAGCAGTACTTC,CASSVGPGPLGEQYF
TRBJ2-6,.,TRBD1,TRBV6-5,TGTGCCAGCAGTCTTACAGGGGCTGGGGCCAACGTCCTGACTTTC,CASSLTGAGANVLTF
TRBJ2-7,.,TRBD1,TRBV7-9,TGTGCCAGCAGCCCACCGGGACAGGGGGCCGACGAGCAGTACTTC,CASSPPGQGADEQYF
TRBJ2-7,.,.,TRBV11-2,TGTGCCAGCAGCATGGGTGCGGGGAGCCGCTACGAGCAGTACTTC,CASSMGAGSRYEQYF
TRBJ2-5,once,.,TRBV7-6,TGTGCCAGCAGCTGGGCAGGGATGGACTCCGAGACCCAGTACTTC,CASSWAGMDSETQYF
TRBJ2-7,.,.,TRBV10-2,TGCGCCAGCAAACCATCCAGCGCCGAGCAGTACTTC,CASKPSSAEQYF
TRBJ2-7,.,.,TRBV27,TGTGCCAGCAGGGTAACGGGAAAAGGAACCTACGAGCAGTACTTC,CASRVTGKGTYEQYF